This T cell receptor (beta chain) was documented in a study of cytomegalovirus exposure and HLA in healthy donors. Study conclusions and caveats: It was in a later analysis that TCR association rates were seen to vary by HLA locus, highest for DRB1 and lowest for HLA-C. Researchers counted 180 or so TCR beta chains as cytomegalovirus-associated. The authors later linked a missense DCLRE1C variant to TCR beta V- and J-gene trimming.

Amplification used 60 Vbeta primers and 13 Jbeta primers. Method: immunoSEQ multiplex PCR; TCRdb's copy keeps in-frame clones and lacks some. Among about 120,000 clones, over 65% were seen once, and the ten largest hold approximately 2.7%. The CDR3 consists of 17 residues. Germline loops: CDR1 MDHEN, CDR2 SYDVKM. Trimming at V came to 5 bases and at J to 4 bases, leaving 12 bases not matched to a gene. About this clone itself: Its antigen is unidentified.

The specimen sequenced was PBMCs. This receptor was identified in a woman aged 18-29 years in good health and CMV-seronegative. This sequence joins TRBV28 and TRBJ2-5, with TRBD2 identical over 11 bases. The CDR3 protein is CASSQMASGRSLETQYF. The DNA for the CDR3 is TGTGCCAGCAGTCAGATGGCTAGCGGGAGGAGTTTAGAGACCCAGTACTTC.